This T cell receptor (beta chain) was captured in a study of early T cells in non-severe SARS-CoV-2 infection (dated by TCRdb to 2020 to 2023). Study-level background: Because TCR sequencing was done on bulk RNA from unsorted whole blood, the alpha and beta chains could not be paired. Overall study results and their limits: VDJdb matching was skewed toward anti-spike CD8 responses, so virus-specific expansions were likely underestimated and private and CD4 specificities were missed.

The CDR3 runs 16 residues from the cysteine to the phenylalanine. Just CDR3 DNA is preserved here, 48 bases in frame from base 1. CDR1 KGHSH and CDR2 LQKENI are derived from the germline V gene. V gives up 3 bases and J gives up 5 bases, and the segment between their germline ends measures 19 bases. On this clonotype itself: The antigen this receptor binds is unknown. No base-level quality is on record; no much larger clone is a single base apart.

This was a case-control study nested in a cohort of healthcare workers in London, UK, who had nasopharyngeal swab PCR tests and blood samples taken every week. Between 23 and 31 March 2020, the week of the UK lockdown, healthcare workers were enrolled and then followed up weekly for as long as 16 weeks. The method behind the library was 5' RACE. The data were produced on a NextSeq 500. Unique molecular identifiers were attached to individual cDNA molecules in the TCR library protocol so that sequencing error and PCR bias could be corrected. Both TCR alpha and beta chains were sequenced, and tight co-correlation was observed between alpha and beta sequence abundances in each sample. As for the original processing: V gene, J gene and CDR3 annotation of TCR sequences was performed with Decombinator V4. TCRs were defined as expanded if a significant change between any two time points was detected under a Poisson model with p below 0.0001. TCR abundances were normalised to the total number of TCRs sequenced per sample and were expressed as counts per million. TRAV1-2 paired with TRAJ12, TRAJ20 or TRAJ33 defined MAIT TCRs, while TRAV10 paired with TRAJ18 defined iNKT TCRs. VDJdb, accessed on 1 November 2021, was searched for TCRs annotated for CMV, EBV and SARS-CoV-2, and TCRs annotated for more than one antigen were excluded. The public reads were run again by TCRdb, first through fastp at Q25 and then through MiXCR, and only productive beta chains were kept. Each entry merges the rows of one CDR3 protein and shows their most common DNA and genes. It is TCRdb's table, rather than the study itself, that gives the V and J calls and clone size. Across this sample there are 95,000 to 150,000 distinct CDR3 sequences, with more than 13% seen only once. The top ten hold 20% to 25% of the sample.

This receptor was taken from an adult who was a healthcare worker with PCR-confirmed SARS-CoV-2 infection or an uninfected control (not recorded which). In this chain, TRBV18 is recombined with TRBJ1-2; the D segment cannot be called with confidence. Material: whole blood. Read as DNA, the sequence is TGTGCCAGCTCACCTAATCCGGGAGTAGGAGAGTATGGCTACACCTTC. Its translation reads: CASSPNPGVGEYGYTF.